The 26 T cell receptor beta chains in this list originate from one sample, sequenced in a study of blood T cell repertoires in COVID-19. Only in-frame clones appear in the TCRdb table, and some are missing; sequencing was by immunoSEQ multiplex PCR. The sample lists 200,000 to 250,000 clones; 86% were seen once. The sequencing input was PBMCs or T cells enriched from blood (not recorded which). These receptors all stem from a woman between 45 and 65 years old who had recovered from COVID-19.

J is TRBJ2-7 and V is TRBV5-1, with TRBD2 as a possible D gene (6 bases). The germline V gene has CDR1 SGHRS and CDR2 YFSETQ. The CDR3 has 13 amino acids. Trimming stripped 4 bases from V and 2 bases from J, with 10 bases between. This CDR3 reads CASSATRAYEQYF. The CDR3 region has the DNA TGCGCCAGCAGCGCGACTAGAGCCTACGAGCAGTACTTC.

The chain recombines TRBV25-1 with TRBJ2-7; D is possibly TRBD2 (6 bases). The ends were cut back, 2 bases at V and 5 bases at J, with 16 bases in the middle. CDR1 and CDR2 from the germline V gene are MGHDK and SYGVNS. This CDR3 spans 15 amino acids. CDR3 sequence reads: CASSEGHGEADEQYF. In DNA, the CDR3 is TGTGCCAGCAGTGAAGGGCACGGGGAGGCAGACGAGCAGTACTTC.

This clone appeared once. This chain's CDR3 is CSVSQDSLNTEAFF. Written as DNA, the CDR3 is TGCAGCGTCTCCCAGGACAGTCTGAACACTGAAGCTTTCTTT. The J gene is TRBJ1-1, the V gene TRBV29-1, with a tentative D call TRBD1 (6 bases). The CDR3 spans 14 residues. CDR1 is SQVTM, CDR2 ANQGSEA, per germline. V lost 6 bases, J lost 0 bases, and 14 bases lay in between.

As for this clone: This CDR3 is also generated by other DNA sequences in the sample. This rearrangement joins TRBV19 to TRBJ1-1, with 9 positions matching TRBD1. The germline CDR1 and CDR2 sequences are LNHDA and SQIVND (reference sequence). The CDR3 sequence is 13 residues long. V dropped 6 bases and J dropped 4; count of bases not matched to a gene: 3. DNA for the CDR3: TGTGCCAGTAGCTGGGACAGGGTCACTGAAGCTTTCTTT. Translated, it gives CASSWDRVTEAFF.

The chain has TRBV9 and TRBJ2-1, with 7 nucleotides matching TRBD2. The V segment lost 3 bases and the J segment 3 bases; nucleotides outside the gene matches: 6. CDR1 is SGDLS, CDR2 YYNGEE, per germline. The CDR3 loop spans 15 amino acids. In DNA form, the CDR3 reads TGTGCCAGCAGCGGGCGGGAGCCGTACTACAATGAGCAGTTCTTC. It translates to CASSGREPYYNEQFF.

The V call is TRBV7-9, the J call TRBJ2-3, with 12 bases fitting TRBD2. CDR3 length equals 16 residues. Per germline, CDR1 SEHNR and CDR2 FQNEAQ (reference sequence). The J segment lost 0 bases and the V segment lost 6 bases, leaving 4 bases of the junction unmatched. The CDR3 spells CASSLGLAGSTDTQYF. The DNA for the CDR3 is TGTGCCAGCAGTCTAGGACTAGCGGGGAGCACAGATACGCAGTATTTT.

In its sample, this clone was seen a few times. V and J are TRBV9 and TRBJ1-6; 9 bases agree with TRBD1. V shed 1 base and J 10 bases; nucleotides not matched to a gene: 6. Germline V gene lookup returns CDR1 SGDLS and CDR2 YYNGEE. This CDR3 contains 15 residues. CDR3 loop: CASSVLWTGESPLHF. The CDR3 bases are TGTGCCAGCAGCGTATTGTGGACAGGGGAGTCACCCCTCCACTTT.

This clone came up a few times. This chain connects TRBV3-1 (or the pseudogene TRBV3-2) to TRBJ1-2, with 12 bases matching TRBD1. Germline V CDR1 and CDR2: LGHDT, YNNKEL (reference sequence). The CDR3 loop spans 18 amino acids. V lost 4 bases to trimming and J lost 4 bases; unmatched junction nucleotides: 13. DNA for the CDR3: TGTGCCAGCAGCCCTAAAAGTCGGGACAGGGGGCCCGGCTATGGCTACACCTTC. Its protein is CASSPKSRDRGPGYGYTF.

This chain connects TRBV27 to TRBJ2-1, with 12 bases matching TRBD2. In germline, CDR1 is MNHEY, CDR2 SMNVEV (reference sequence). This CDR3 comprises 18 residues. The ends lost 0 bases at V and 0 bases at J; junction bases unmatched: 3. The CDR3 loop reads CASSLSGGLAGSYNEQFF. CDR3 DNA: TGTGCCAGCAGTTTATCGGGGGGACTAGCGGGCTCCTACAATGAGCAGTTCTTC.

The V and J genes are TRBV5-1 and TRBJ2-3, with TRBD2 matching 8 bases. J gave up 0 bases and V 4 bases, and 7 bases lay outside the gene matches. The germline V gene has CDR1 SGHRS and CDR2 YFSETQ. There are 16 residues in the CDR3. The CDR3 is CASSPSPSGSTDTQYF. CDR3 in DNA: TGCGCCAGCAGCCCGTCACCTAGCGGGAGCACAGATACGCAGTATTTT.

This clone appeared a single time. The genes are TRBV19 and TRBJ1-6; D remains ambiguous. Trimming took 3 bases from V and 14 from J, leaving 20 bases between them. The CDR3 loop spans 15 amino acids. Per germline, CDR1 LNHDA and CDR2 SQIVND (reference sequence). This CDR3 reads CASSMDGVPKRALHF. The DNA of the CDR3 is TGTGCCAGTAGTATGGATGGGGTCCCTAAGAGGGCCCTCCACTTT.

The rearrangement links TRBV12-3 or TRBV12-4 to TRBJ1-1; D remains ambiguous. V gave up 6 bases and J gave up 4 bases, with 9 bases separating them. CDR3 length equals 12 residues. In nucleotides, the CDR3 is TGTGCCAGCAGCTCGACAAGCACTGAAGCTTTCTTT. It specifies CASSSTSTEAFF.

In nucleotides, the CDR3 is TGTGCCAGCAGTTATCGGAACCGGGGTCTCGCCTATAATTCACCCCTCCACTTT. Translation gives CASSYRNRGLAYNSPLHF. The chain combines TRBV27 with TRBJ1-6; D remains unclear. The V and J ends lost 4 bases and 2 bases respectively, with 18 bases between them. The CDR3 has 18 amino acids. In germline, CDR1 is MNHEY, CDR2 SMNVEV (reference sequence).

This chain links TRBV6-1 with TRBJ2-1; TRBD1 aligns across 7 bases. Looked up from germline, CDR1 is MNHNS and CDR2 is SASEGT. Germline trimming cut 2 bases from V and 4 bases from J; bases unmatched to any gene: 8. The CDR3 spans 16 residues. CDR3: CASSERTGASYNEQFF. Here the CDR3 DNA reads TGTGCCAGCAGTGAAAGAACAGGGGCGTCATACAATGAGCAGTTCTTC.

The CDR3 region is CATSRDQGIPYEQYF. The DNA of the CDR3 is TGTGCCACCAGCAGAGATCAGGGTATCCCCTACGAGCAGTACTTC. The chain couples TRBV15 to TRBJ2-7, with D possibly being TRBD1 (5 bases). The length of the CDR3 is 15 residues. V was cut by 0 bases and J by 2 bases, with 11 bases left in between. Per the germline V gene, CDR1 is LNHNV and CDR2 is YYDKDF (reference sequence).

This clone was detected only a few times. The chain uses TRBV4-3 and TRBJ2-1; TRBD2 aligns across 11 bases. Per the germline V gene, CDR1 is LGHNA and CDR2 is YSLEER. This CDR3 is built from 16 residues. V shed 3 bases and J 7 bases; nucleotides not matched to a gene: 8. CDR3 coding DNA: TGCGCCAGCAGCCACCTCATCGGGACTAGCGGTAATGAGCAGTTCTTC. Translated: CASSHLIGTSGNEQFF.

In DNA, the CDR3 is TGCAGCGTTATAGCGGTTAACACAGATACGCAGTATTTT. Translation: CSVIAVNTDTQYF. The chain links TRBV29-1 to TRBJ2-3; TRBD2 might be the D (6 bases). Trimming left V 5 bases short and J 2 bases short, with 11 bases between. Germline V gene sequence: CDR1 SQVTM, CDR2 ANQGSEA. This CDR3 has 13 amino acids.

This clone appeared once. This sequence joins TRBV10-1 and TRBJ2-1, with 7 bases that match TRBD2. CDR3 length equals 16 residues. The germline V gene encodes CDR1 WNHNN and CDR2 SYGVQD (reference sequence). V shed 1 base and J 3 bases; nucleotides not matched to a gene: 6. As DNA, the CDR3 is TGCGCCAGCAGTGAGTTTGGACTAGGGGTCTACAATGAGCAGTTCTTC. Translated, it gives CASSEFGLGVYNEQFF.

The chain combines TRBV27 with TRBJ2-5, with D possibly being TRBD2 (6 bases). The germline V gene encodes CDR1 MNHEY and CDR2 SMNVEV (reference sequence). The CDR3 has 15 amino acids. The V end was cut by 4 bases, the J end by 2 bases, with 14 bases between. The CDR3 region is CASSSLSGPQETQYF. The CDR3, as DNA: TGTGCCAGCAGTTCTCTCAGCGGGCCGCAAGAGACCCAGTACTTC.

This clone was observed once. The chain is built from TRBV18 and TRBJ2-3; 8 bases line up with TRBD1. With 8 bases clipped from V and 3 bases from J, the junction kept 7 bases outside the gene matches. CDR1 and CDR2 (germline): KGHSH, LQKENI. This CDR3 is 14 amino acids long. The CDR3 region has the DNA TGTGCCAGCGGGACAGGAGGCCGGACAGATACGCAGTATTTT. Its protein product is CASGTGGRTDTQYF.

This clone was detected once. The V call is TRBV10-2, the J call TRBJ1-2; D is unclear. Germline assignment: CDR1 WSHSY and CDR2 SAAADI. Trimming removed 3 bases from V and 5 bases from J, with 13 bases in between. The CDR3 has 14 residues. CDR3 coding DNA: TGCGCCAGCAGTGATGGCCCAGCGCCTTATGGCTACACCTTC. Translating it yields CASSDGPAPYGYTF.

The chain links TRBV4-1 to TRBJ2-1; the D gene is possibly TRBD2 (5 bases). The germline CDR1 and CDR2 sequences are MGHRA and YSYEKL. V was cut by 6 bases and J by 7 bases, with 13 bases left in between. The CDR3 is 13 residues long. The CDR3: CASRPMAGNEQFF. CDR3 sequence (DNA): TGCGCCAGCAGACCAATGGCGGGTAATGAGCAGTTCTTC.

This chain uses TRBV18 with TRBJ2-7; 8 bases fit TRBD1. This CDR3 region has 16 residues. The germline CDR1 and CDR2 sequences are KGHSH and LQKENI. J was trimmed by 1 base and V by 4 bases; bases with no gene match: 9. The CDR3 spells CASSQIGTGFSYEQYF. CDR3 nucleotides: TGTGCCAGCTCACAGATAGGGACAGGATTTTCCTACGAGCAGTACTTC.

This clone was observed a handful of times. V gene TRBV11-2 combines with J gene TRBJ1-1; 9 nucleotides line up with TRBD1. V lost 5 bases and J lost 7; bases outside the gene matches: 14. The germline V gene encodes CDR1 SGHAT and CDR2 FQNNGV. CDR3 length equals 16 residues. CDR3 in DNA: TGTGCCAGCAGCCCAGTAGTTGGGACAGGGCCAAATGAAGCTTTCTTT. It codes for CASSPVVGTGPNEAFF.

This clone turned up a few times. J is TRBJ1-1 and V is TRBV7-2; D not certain. Germline V CDR1 and CDR2: SGHTA, FQGNSA. The CDR3 length is 13 residues. V dropped 5 bases and J dropped 5 bases, with 12 bases sitting between them. In DNA form, the CDR3 reads TGTGCCAGCAGCCGCCTACCGGGGACTGAAGCTTTCTTT. Translation: CASSRLPGTEAFF. The full variable domain, with the rest looked up from reference TRBV7-2 and TRBJ1-1, is GAGVSQSPSNKVTEKGKDVELRCDPISGHTALYWYRQSLGQGLEFLIYFQGNSAPDKSGLPSDRFSAERTGGSVSTLTIQRTQQEDSAVYLCASSRLPGTEAFFGQGTRLTVV.

V and J are TRBV5-1 and TRBJ2-1; 7 bases are shared with TRBD1. Germline V gives CDR1 SGHRS, CDR2 YFSETQ. V trimming: 4 bases; J trimming: 4 bases; junction bases outside the gene matches: 8. This CDR3 has 15 residues. The CDR3 loop reads CASSPTRGSYNEQFF. Written as DNA, the CDR3 is TGCGCCAGCAGCCCTACCAGGGGGTCATACAATGAGCAGTTCTTC.